Presented here are 14 T cell receptor beta chains from one specimen sequenced in a study of beta chain features in type 1 diabetes (dated by TCRdb to about 2018). The library was produced with the immunoSEQ multiplex PCR assay. The entire isolated RNA was reverse transcribed using the High Capacity cDNA Reverse Transcription Kit, and thus expressed TCRB transcripts were sequenced. Here the immuneACCESS table is served through TCRdb, limited to in-frame sequences with V and J called. Missing clones are a known gap in these copies; in checked studies unresolved V genes cover under half, and the rest lacks a known reason. For this sample the table gives 250,000 to 300,000 clones, of which 8% were detected only once. About 0.93% of the sample goes to the ten largest clones. The sequenced material came from central memory CD4+ T cells from blood. The receptors were gathered from a woman aged 18-29 years in good health.

In this sample, this clone turned up a few times. The chain combines TRBV5-1 with TRBJ2-6; possible D gene TRBD1, 5 bases. Germline CDR1 is SGHRS and CDR2 is YFSETQ. The germline V and J ends were trimmed by 3 bases and 2 bases, with 9 bases remaining between them. CDR3 length: 15 residues. CDR3 sequence: CASSWQGAGANVLTF. The CDR3 DNA reads as TGCGCCAGCAGCTGGCAGGGTGCTGGGGCCAACGTCCTGACTTTC. Looking up the rest from reference TRBV5-1 and TRBJ2-6 gives the full variable domain: KAGVTQTPRYLIKTRGQQVTLSCSPISGHRSVSWYQQTPGQGLQFLFEYFSETQRNKGNFPGRFSGRQFSNSRSEMNVSTLELGDSALYLCASSWQGAGANVLTFGAGSRLTVL.

The chain couples TRBV18 to TRBJ1-1; 9 bases map to TRBD1. The V segment lost 6 bases and the J segment 0 bases; nucleotides outside the gene matches: 11. The CDR3 runs to 17 residues. The germline gives CDR1 KGHSH, CDR2 LQKENI. CDR3 DNA sequence: TGTGCCAGCTCGCCTATGACAGGGGGAGGAATGAACACTGAAGCTTTCTTT. Translated: CASSPMTGGGMNTEAFF.

The sample holds many counts of this clone. The chain is built from TRBV29-1 and TRBJ2-1, with D maybe TRBD1 (5 bases). The V end lost 7 bases, the J end lost 7 bases, and 20 bases lay between the germline ends. Germline V gene data show CDR1 as SQVTM and CDR2 as ANQGSEA. CDR3 length: 14 amino acids. The CDR3 loop reads CSANIIQVSNEQFF. As DNA, the CDR3 is TGCAGCGCTAATATAATACAGGTTTCTAATGAGCAGTTCTTC.

At least ten counts were recorded for this clone. The chain carries TRBV10-3 and TRBJ2-1, with D tentatively TRBD1 (5 bases). In germline, CDR1 is ENHRY, CDR2 SYGVKD. This CDR3 is built from 17 residues. V shed 8 bases and J shed 2 bases, with 22 bases lying between them. The CDR3 is CAIASTGGGQAYNEQFF. The DNA for the CDR3 is TGTGCCATCGCCTCCACAGGTGGCGGTCAAGCCTACAATGAGCAGTTCTTC.

This chain links TRBV9 with TRBJ2-7; D perhaps matches TRBD1 (6 bases). The CDR3 length is 15 residues. Trimming took off 4 bases at V and 0 bases at J, with 14 bases between the two ends. The V gene's germline CDR1 is SGDLS and CDR2 YYNGEE. The CDR3: CASSNGDTNSYEQYF. Here the CDR3 DNA reads TGTGCCAGCAGCAACGGGGACACGAACTCCTACGAGCAGTACTTC.

This clone was seen a handful of times. The genes are TRBV19 and TRBJ1-1; unclear D gene. Trimming removed 5 bases from V and 4 bases from J, with 14 bases in between. This CDR3 comprises 14 residues. CDR1 is LNHDA and CDR2 is SQIVND in the germline V gene (reference sequence). The CDR3 spells CASSDGRESTEAFF. In nucleotides, the CDR3 is TGTGCCAGTAGTGACGGGCGGGAGAGCACTGAAGCTTTCTTT.

This clone was counted a few times. The chain joins TRBV19 to TRBJ2-6; 7 bases are shared with TRBD1. CDR3 length: 17 residues. The germline gives CDR1 LNHDA, CDR2 SQIVND (reference sequence). Trimming cost V 5 bases and J 2 bases; bases outside gene matches: 9. This chain's CDR3 is CASSPGPDRAGANVLTF. CDR3 in DNA: TGTGCCAGTAGTCCCGGGCCTGACAGGGCTGGGGCCAACGTCCTGACTTTC.

With regard to this clone: Germline is not matched at one junction end, which may reflect a read error. The chain has TRBV7-9 and TRBJ2-7; 9 bases agree with TRBD1. CDR1 and CDR2 (germline): SEHNR, FQNEAQ (reference sequence). The length of the CDR3 is 16 residues. Written as DNA, the CDR3 is TGCGCCAGCAGCCAAGAAGGGGGACAGGGTCTTCACGAGCAGTACTTC. Residues: CASSQEGGQGLHEQYF. Drawing the rest from reference TRBV7-9 and TRBJ2-7, the complete variable domain is DTGVSQNPRHKITKRGQNVTFRCDPISEHNRLYWYRQTLGQGPEFLTYFQNEAQLEKSRLLSDRFSAERPKGSFSTLEIQRTEQGDSAMYLCASSQEGGQGLHEQYFGPGTRLTVT.

The CDR3 sequence is CSASGVNEQYF. The CDR3 nucleotides read TGCAGTGCTAGCGGGGTTAACGAGCAGTACTTC. The rearrangement links TRBV20-1 to TRBJ2-7; maybe TRBD2 (5 bases). The CDR3 sequence is 11 residues long. The germline V gene has CDR1 DFQATT and CDR2 SNEGSKA (reference sequence). With 3 bases removed from V and 5 bases from J, the gap between germline ends came to 8 bases.

This clone was counted only a few times. The chain links TRBV25-1 to TRBJ2-5; 9 nucleotides agree with TRBD2. V lost 5 bases, J lost 1 base, and 8 bases stayed unmatched. This CDR3 is 16 amino acids long. In germline, CDR1 is MGHDK, CDR2 SYGVNS. DNA of the CDR3: TGTGCCAGCAGTTACTCGGGTAGCGGGGGCCAAGAGACCCAGTACTTC. Translated, it gives CASSYSGSGGQETQYF.

Only a few counts were recorded for this clone. Given the absence of the conserved phenylalanine or tryptophan at the CDR3 end, a read error is likely. Because the CDR3's place on the DNA is in doubt, the DNA is left out and the CDR3 is given as listed by TCRdb. This rearrangement joins TRBV7-6 to TRBJ2-3. Germline V gives CDR1 SGHVS, CDR2 FNYEAQ. The CDR3 is 13 residues long, ends included. This CDR3 reads CASSALAGTRQTV.

This chain connects TRBV27 to TRBJ1-6, with 12 bases lining up with TRBD1. Germline assignment: CDR1 MNHEY and CDR2 SMNVEV (reference sequence). J lost 9 bases, V lost 5 bases, and 17 bases had no gene match. The CDR3 consists of 19 residues. The CDR3 sequence: CASSPKTAAGQGALSPLHF. The CDR3 bases are TGTGCCAGCAGTCCGAAAACCGCCGCGGGACAGGGGGCGCTTTCACCCCTCCACTTT.

This clone was detected a few times. CDR3 in DNA: TGTGCCAGCTCCCGGGACAAAGGGTTCTACGAGCAGTACTTC. It translates to CASSRDKGFYEQYF. The chain combines TRBV18 with TRBJ2-7; the D gene is possibly TRBD1 (6 bases). CDR3 length: 14 amino acids. Germline lookup yields CDR1 KGHSH and CDR2 LQKENI. The V end was cut by 6 bases, the J end by 3 bases, with 15 bases between.

V usage is TRBV14 and J usage is TRBJ2-5; the D gene is possibly TRBD1 (6 bases). V dropped 4 bases and J dropped 3 bases, with 18 bases sitting between them. The length of the CDR3 is 16 residues. Per germline, CDR1 SGHDN and CDR2 FVKESK. The CDR3 protein is CASSRLTGTLKETQYF. The CDR3 region has the DNA TGTGCCAGCAGCCGCTTGACCGGGACATTAAAAGAGACCCAGTACTTC.